A selection of T cell receptor beta chains follows, all from one sample in a study of blood T cells in healthy people across ages. MiXCR, applied by TCRdb to the 5' RACE reads, yields one record per CDR3 protein. The table includes 1.5 million to 2 million distinct CDR3 sequences, around 40% detected once. Sequenced sample: blood. The receptors derive from a human donor in good health. Both conserved end residues are part of each CDR3. The D gene is left open where the match is weak. Some rows have no size entry. The others give once, few or many, or a class for an expanded clone.

size	V	D	J	length	DNA	CDR3
NA	TRBV7-2	TRBD2	TRBJ2-7	15	TGTGCCAGCAGCACGACTAGCGGGACCACCTACGAGCAGTACTTC	CASSTTSGTTYEQYF
few	TRBV18	NA	TRBJ1-2	14	TGTGCCAGCTCACCCCCTGGGACCGTCTATGGCTACACCTTC	CASSPPGTVYGYTF
NA	TRBV9	TRBD2	TRBJ2-1	17	TGTGCCAGCAGCGCCAGTAGCGGGGGGGCCGGATACAATGAGCAGTTCTTC	CASSASSGGAGYNEQFF
once	TRBV28	NA	TRBJ1-4	15	TGTGCCAGCAGGTTCACAAGGAAGTTTGATGAAAAACTGTTTTTT	CASRFTRKFDEKLFF
many	TRBV7-2	TRBD1	TRBJ2-7	15	TGTGCCAGCAGCTTAGTAGGACAGGGCGGCTACGAGCAGTACTTC	CASSLVGQGGYEQYF
NA	TRBV6-1	NA	TRBJ2-5	15	TGTGCCAGCAGTTTAGGCAGACAGTACCAAGAGACCCAGTACTTC	CASSLGRQYQETQYF
NA	TRBV28	NA	TRBJ2-3	17	TGTGCCAGCAGTTTTCGAGGTGGCCTCCTGGGGACAGATACGCAGTATTTT	CASSFRGGLLGTDTQYF
NA	TRBV2	NA	TRBJ2-1	13	TGTGCCAGGACCAGGCAGTCTTTGGATGAGCAGTTCTTC	CARTRQSLDEQFF
NA	TRBV5-1	NA	TRBJ1-4	14	TGCGCCAGCAGCTTGTCGGGCGGACATGAAAAACTGTTTTTT	CASSLSGGHEKLFF
NA	TRBV20-1	NA	TRBJ1-1	11	TGCAGTGCTAGAGATTCCCGTCGCGCTTTCTTT	CSARDSRRAFF
few	TRBV6-1	NA	TRBJ2-5	12	TGTGCCAGCAGTGAAGAACCGCCGGCCCAGTACTTC	CASSEEPPAQYF
NA	TRBV6-6	NA	TRBJ2-2	15	TGTGCCAGCAGCACTATCAGCCCTAACACCGGGGAGCTGTTTTTT	CASSTISPNTGELFF
NA	TRBV6-2/TRBV6-3	TRBD1	TRBJ2-5	15	TGTGCCAGCAGTTATACGACAGGGTTATTCGGTGAGCAGTACTTC	CASSYTTGLFGEQYF
few	TRBV24-1	NA	TRBJ2-1	12	TGTGCCACCGGCGGGGCCAACGGTGAGCAGTTCTTC	CATGGANGEQFF
NA	TRBV12-3/TRBV12-4	NA	TRBJ1-5	15	TGTGCCAGCAGTTTTGTGGGTATGGGCAATCAGCCCCAGCATTTT	CASSFVGMGNQPQHF